The entry below describes one T cell receptor beta chain. This specimen belongs to a study of blood T cell repertoires in COVID-19. Study at large: Samples representing acute and convalescent COVID-19 were sourced from the United States, Italy and Spain. PBMCs, B-cell-depleted T cells, or T cells provided the cDNA or gDNA that made up the material.

Enrolment of Seattle patients took place during active infection, and they were followed longitudinally. Repertoires were generated with immunoSEQ multiplex PCR, while TCRdb's copy carries only in-frame clones and drops some. The sample holds 120,000 or so clones, more than 75% seen once. This CDR3 is built from 16 residues. The trim removed 4 bases at V and 1 base at J, leaving 7 bases unmatched. Germline CDR1 and CDR2: SGHNT and YYREEE (reference sequence). This chain uses TRBV5-4 with TRBJ2-3; TRBD1 agrees at 9 bases. Material: peripheral blood. The TCR sequence derives from a man aged 60 to 69 with COVID-19, enrolled during active disease. In DNA, the CDR3 is TGTGCCAGCAGCGGCCCGGGACAGGGACGCACAGATACGCAGTATTTT. Translated: CASSGPGQGRTDTQYF.